This entry describes one TCR beta chain. The data stem from a study of T cell responses to AZD1222 COVID-19 vaccine. This CDR3 region has 17 residues. Germline trimming cut 3 bases from V and 1 base from J; bases unmatched to any gene: 9. Looked up from germline, CDR1 is MRHNA and CDR2 is SNTAGT. Clones were sequenced by immunoSEQ multiplex PCR, and TCRdb holds only the in-frame ones, with some missing. The table lists 100,000 to 150,000 clones, less than 95% of them singletons. This chain links TRBV6-4 with TRBJ2-1, with 7 bases identical to TRBD2. The sample consisted of peripheral blood, taken on day 0 of AZD1222 vaccination. The clonotype comes from an adult in good health. CDR3 loop: CASSEQASGLSYNEQFF. CDR3 sequence (DNA): TGTGCCAGCAGTGAACAAGCTAGCGGCCTTTCCTACAATGAGCAGTTCTTC.